This entry describes one T cell receptor beta chain. Antigen: not known. The entry originates in a study of T cell repertoires in cytomegalovirus infection. Study-level background: Both a matching HLA type and CMV infection were indicated by public TCR beta signatures. Study observations and caveats: CMV carriers with the relevant HLA were identified by cumulative public TCR beta family frequency. Clonotype analysis showed dominance of the ex vivo response by HLA-C-restricted CMV-specific TCR beta clonotypes.

One entry per CDR3 protein, called by TCRdb with MiXCR from the reads. In the table there are 55,000 to 70,000 distinct CDR3 sequences, approximately 22% of which are singletons. Germline V gene sequence: CDR1 SQVTM, CDR2 ANQGSEA. V dropped 4 bases and J dropped 2; count of bases not matched to a gene: 1. There are 13 residues in the CDR3. This sequence originates from a human donor in good health (CMV status not recorded). Some clones in this sample may be carry-over from other donors' samples. Sequenced sample: PBMCs, sequenced either directly or after in vitro stimulation (not recorded which). The chain is built from TRBV29-1 and TRBJ2-5; 10 bases are a match to TRBD2. The CDR3 sequence is CSVGTSGQETQYF. DNA of the CDR3: TGCAGCGTTGGGACTAGCGGACAAGAGACCCAGTACTTC.